The T cell receptor beta chain described here comes from a study of T-cell memory formation after mild COVID-19. At the level of the study: TCR clusters were largely donor specific. Overall study results and limits: Among clones peaking at day 37 in the second wave, SARS-CoV-2 specificity remained unconfirmed. Some SARS-CoV-2-responding clones were already detected in memory before infection. Contracting CD4+ clones were located mainly in CM and EM, and CD8+ clones in EMRA.

From the 5' RACE reads, TCRdb called clonotypes with MiXCR, one entry per CDR3 protein. The table has more than 250,000 distinct CDR3 sequences, 15% to 20% seen once; the top ten hold roughly 20%. Turning to this clonotype: The antigen is not known.

Germline V gene lookup returns CDR1 SGDLS and CDR2 YYNGEE. V was shortened by 4 bases and J by 8 bases, with 15 bases between the two germline ends. The CDR3 has 13 residues. The sequenced material came from PBMCs or a T cell subset sorted from them (not recorded which). This receptor was taken from a young man who had mild COVID-19 (a few samples of this study predate the infection). Cell type and time point are not known. The V call is TRBV9, the J call TRBJ1-2, with a tentative D call TRBD1 (5 bases). The CDR3 nucleotides are TGTGCCAGCAGCCCGGGGGACGGTCAAGGCTACACCTTC. This gives the protein CASSPGDGQGYTF. The full variable domain, with the rest looked up from reference TRBV9 and TRBJ1-2, is DSGVTQTPKHLITATGQRVTLRCSPRSGDLSVYWYQQSLDQGLQFLIQYYNGEERAKGNILERFSAQQFPDLHSELNLSSLELGDSALYFCASSPGDGQGYTFGSGTRLTVV.